This T cell receptor beta chain was recorded in a study of response to subunit inactivated influenza vaccine. The CDR3 sequence is 14 residues long. V lost 3 bases and J lost 5, with 14 bases in between. This clonotype was seen many times. TCRdb reprocessed the RT-PCR reads with MiXCR, giving one entry per CDR3 protein. The data contain 800,000 or so distinct CDR3 sequences, 20% to 25% of them seen just once; the ten biggest clones take up 9.5% to 13%. This material consisted of PBMCs from blood, taken approximately 5 days after vaccination. V and J are TRBV12-3 or TRBV12-4 and TRBJ2-7; possibly TRBD1 for D (7 bases). This receptor was obtained from a man aged 50 to 59 who received an inactivated influenza vaccine. The CDR3 is CASSFSGGGHEQYF. CDR3 in DNA: TGTGCCAGCAGTTTTTCAGGGGGAGGACACGAGCAGTACTTC.